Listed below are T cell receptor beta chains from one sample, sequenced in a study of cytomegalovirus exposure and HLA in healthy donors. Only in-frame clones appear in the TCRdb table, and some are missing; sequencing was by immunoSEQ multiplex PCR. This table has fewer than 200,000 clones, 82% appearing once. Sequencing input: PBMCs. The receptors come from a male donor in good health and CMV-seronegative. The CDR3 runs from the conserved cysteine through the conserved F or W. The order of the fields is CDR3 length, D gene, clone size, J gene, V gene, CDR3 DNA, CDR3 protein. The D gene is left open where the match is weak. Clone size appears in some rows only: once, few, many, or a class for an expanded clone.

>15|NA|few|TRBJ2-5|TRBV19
TGTGCCAGTAGTCCGGAAGGGCGGGGTTCGGAGACCCAGTACTTC
CASSPEGRGSETQYF
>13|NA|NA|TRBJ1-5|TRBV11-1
TGTGCCAGCAGCCAAGGGGAAAATCAGCCCCAGCATTTT
CASSQGENQPQHF
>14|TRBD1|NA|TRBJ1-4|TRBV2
TGTGCCAGCAGGGTGGGACAGCCTAATGAAAAACTGTTTTTT
CASRVGQPNEKLFF
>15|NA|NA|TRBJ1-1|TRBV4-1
TGCGCCAGCAGCCAAGCGGCAGGAGGGAACACTGAAGCTTTCTTT
CASSQAAGGNTEAFF
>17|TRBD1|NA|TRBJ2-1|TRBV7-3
TGTGCCAGCAGCTTAGCAGGACAGGGGCCGGGGCGCAATGAGCAGTTCTTC
CASSLAGQGPGRNEQFF
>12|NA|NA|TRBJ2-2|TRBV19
TGTGCCAGTAGTAGTGAGACCGGGGAGCTGTTTTTT
CASSSETGELFF
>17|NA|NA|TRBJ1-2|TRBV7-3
TGTGCCAGCAGCTCTCTGGGGAGGGCGGTGTTGCCCTATGGCTACACCTTC
CASSSLGRAVLPYGYTF
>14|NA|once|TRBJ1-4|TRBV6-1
TGTGCCAGCAGTCCCCGGAGGGGCACTGAAAAACTGTTTTTT
CASSPRRGTEKLFF
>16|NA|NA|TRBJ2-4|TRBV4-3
TGCGCCAGCAGCCCAGGGTTGGGGCCGCGAAAAAACATTCAGTACTTC
CASSPGLGPRKNIQYF
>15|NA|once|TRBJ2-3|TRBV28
TGTGCCAGCAGTTTTTTTGCTAGCGGCACAGATACGCAGTATTTT
CASSFFASGTDTQYF
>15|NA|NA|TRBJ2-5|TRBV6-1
TGTGCCAGCGTTGAGGGGGTAAGGTCACAAGAGACCCAGTACTTC
CASVEGVRSQETQYF
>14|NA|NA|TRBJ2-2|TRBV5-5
TGTGCCAGCAGCTTTACGGGAGCAGGCGGGGAGCTGTTTTTT
CASSFTGAGGELFF
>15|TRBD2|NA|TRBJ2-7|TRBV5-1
TGCGCCAGCAGCCCAACTAGCGGGAGGGCCTTAGAGCAGTACTTC
CASSPTSGRALEQYF
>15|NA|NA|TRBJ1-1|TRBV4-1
TGCGCCAGCAGCCAAGTCGGGGAGGGGAGGACTGAAGCTTTCTTT
CASSQVGEGRTEAFF
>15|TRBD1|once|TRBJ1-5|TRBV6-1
TGTGCCAGCAGCCTCACAGGGGTCTTTAATCAGCCCCAGCATTTT
CASSLTGVFNQPQHF
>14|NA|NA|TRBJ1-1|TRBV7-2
TGTGCCAGCAGCTTAGGGCAGAAGAACACTGAAGCTTTCTTT
CASSLGQKNTEAFF
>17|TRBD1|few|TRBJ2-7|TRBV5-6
TGTGCCAGCAATAGTCTTAACCAGGGACAGGACCTCTACGAGCAGTACTTC
CASNSLNQGQDLYEQYF
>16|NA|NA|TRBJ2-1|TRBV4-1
TGCGCCAGCAGCTCAGGGGTGGGACCCGACTACAATGAGCAGTTCTTC
CASSSGVGPDYNEQFF
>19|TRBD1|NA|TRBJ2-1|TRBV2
TGTGCCAGCAGTTCTAGGACAGGGGGCGTAGCGGGCCAGTACAATGAGCAGTTCTTC
CASSSRTGGVAGQYNEQFF
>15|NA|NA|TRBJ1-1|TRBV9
TGTGCCAGCAGCGTGGCCAGGGGCGGAAACACTGAAGCTTTCTTT
CASSVARGGNTEAFF
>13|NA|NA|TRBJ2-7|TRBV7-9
TGTGCCAGCAGCTCTCCAGGTGCCTACGAGCAGTACTTC
CASSSPGAYEQYF
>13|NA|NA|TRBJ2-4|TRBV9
TGTGCCAGCAGCTCCCCCGCTTGGGACACTCAGTACTTC
CASSSPAWDTQYF
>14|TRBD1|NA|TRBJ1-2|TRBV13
TGTGCCAGCAGCTTAGGCACAGGGGACTATGGCTACACCTTC
CASSLGTGDYGYTF
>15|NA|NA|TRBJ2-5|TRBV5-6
TGTGCCAGCAGCTTGTGGTTGGCGGGGTTGGAGACCCAGTACTTC
CASSLWLAGLETQYF
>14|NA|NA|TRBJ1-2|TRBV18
TGTGCCAGCTCACGCGGGGGAGGGTCGGATGGCTACACCTTC
CASSRGGGSDGYTF
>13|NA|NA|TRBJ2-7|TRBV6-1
TGTGCCAGCAGTGAACTCCGGGGGAGCGGGCAGTACTTC
CASSELRGSGQYF
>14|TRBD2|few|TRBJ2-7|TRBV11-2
TGTGCCAGCAGCGCCGGGGGGGCCAGAAGCGAGCAGTACTTC
CASSAGGARSEQYF
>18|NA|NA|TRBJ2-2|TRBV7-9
TGTGCCAGCAGCTCCCCAAGGGGGTGGGGACGAAACACCGGGGAGCTGTTTTTT
CASSSPRGWGRNTGELFF
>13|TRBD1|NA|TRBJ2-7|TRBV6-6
TGTGCCAGCATCGACAGGGGAGTCAACGAGCAGTACTTC
CASIDRGVNEQYF
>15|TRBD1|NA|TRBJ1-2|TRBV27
TGTGCCAGCAGTCCCCGGACAGGCAGAAACTATGGCTACACCTTC
CASSPRTGRNYGYTF
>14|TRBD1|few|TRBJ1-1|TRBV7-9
TGTTCCAGCAGCCGGGACAGGGCGAACACTGAAGCTTTCTTT
CSSSRDRANTEAFF
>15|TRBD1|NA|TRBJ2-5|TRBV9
TGTGCCAGCAGCGCAATGACAGGGGGGCAAGAGACCCAGTACTTC
CASSAMTGGQETQYF
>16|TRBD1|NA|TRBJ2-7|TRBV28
TGTGCCAGCAGTTCAACCCCGGGACAGGGGGCCTACGAGCAGTACTTC
CASSSTPGQGAYEQYF
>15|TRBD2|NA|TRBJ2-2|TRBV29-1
TGCAGCGTTACCCGACTAGCGGGAGACACCGGGGAGCTGTTTTTT
CSVTRLAGDTGELFF
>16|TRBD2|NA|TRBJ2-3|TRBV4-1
TGCGCCAGCAGCCAACCCGGGACTACCATCGCAGATACGCAGTATTTT
CASSQPGTTIADTQYF
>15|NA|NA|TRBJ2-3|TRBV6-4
TGTGCCAGCAGTGAGAAGAGGAGGGACACAGATACGCAGTATTTT
CASSEKRRDTDTQYF
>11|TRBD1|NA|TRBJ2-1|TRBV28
TGTGCCAGCAGTCGACAGGGGGAGCAGTTCTTC
CASSRQGEQFF